This T cell receptor (beta chain) derives from a study of regulatory T cells in long-lasting Graves disease. Study-wide findings and caveats: New patients shared 966 public clonotypes, and persistent patients shared more, with a few thousand. Favored usage of TRBV28, TRBJ1-2 and TRBJ2-5 was recorded in persistent disease.

Time point noted: newly diagnosed GD, antithyroid drugs for less than 3 months. PBMC RNA served as the TCR library source. Diagnosis followed American Thyroid Association guidelines for Graves' disease. This clonotype was recorded at least ten times. As yet, its antigen is unknown. A junction end diverges from the germline sequence, so it may reflect a read error. HTBI primers from iRepertoire and Arm-PCR of CDR3 regions yielded the TCR beta libraries. TCRdb used MiXCR to reprocess the multiplex PCR reads, holding one entry per CDR3 protein. This sample has 400,000 to 650,000 distinct CDR3 sequences, with about 16% found just once. CDR3 length: 14 residues. The same specimen was also included in a second study, on T cells in Graves' hyperthyroidism and ophthalmopathy. That investigation notes: The model anticipated ophthalmopathy a median about six months pre-onset.

This specimen was peripheral blood mononuclear cells (PBMCs), taken at new diagnosis, from a patient treated with antithyroid drugs. The chain employs TRBV12-3 or TRBV12-4 and TRBJ2-1; possibly TRBD2 for D (6 bases). The receptor was derived from a woman aged 35-65 years with Graves disease. DNA of the CDR3: TGCGCCAGCAGCTTGAGTGGGGGGACCAATGAGCAGTTCTTC. Translated: CASSLSGGTNEQFF.